The present T cell receptor beta chain was sequenced within a study of regulatory T cells in long-lasting Graves disease. CDR3 length equals 14 residues. The V end was cut by 9 bases, the J end by 5 bases, with 19 bases between. Germline loops: CDR1 LNHDA, CDR2 SQIVND (reference sequence). Sample time point: persistent/refractory GD, antithyroid drugs over 5 years with positive TRAb. Preparation of the TCR library used RNA extracted from PBMCs. Construction of TCR beta libraries relied on iRepertoire HTBI primers and on Arm-PCR targeting CDR3 regions. TCRdb reprocessed the multiplex PCR reads with MiXCR, giving one entry per CDR3 protein. This sample has 400,000 to 600,000 distinct CDR3 sequences, with around a fifth found just once.

The V gene is TRBV19, the J gene TRBJ1-2, with D maybe TRBD1 (5 bases). This sample comprised peripheral blood mononuclear cells (PBMCs), obtained when the disease was refractory, from a patient treated with antithyroid drugs. The clonotype was recovered from a female donor with Graves disease. CDR3 in DNA: TGTGCCAGCTCCGTATTCAGGGAACCTTATGGCTACACCTTC. Translated, it gives CASSVFREPYGYTF.